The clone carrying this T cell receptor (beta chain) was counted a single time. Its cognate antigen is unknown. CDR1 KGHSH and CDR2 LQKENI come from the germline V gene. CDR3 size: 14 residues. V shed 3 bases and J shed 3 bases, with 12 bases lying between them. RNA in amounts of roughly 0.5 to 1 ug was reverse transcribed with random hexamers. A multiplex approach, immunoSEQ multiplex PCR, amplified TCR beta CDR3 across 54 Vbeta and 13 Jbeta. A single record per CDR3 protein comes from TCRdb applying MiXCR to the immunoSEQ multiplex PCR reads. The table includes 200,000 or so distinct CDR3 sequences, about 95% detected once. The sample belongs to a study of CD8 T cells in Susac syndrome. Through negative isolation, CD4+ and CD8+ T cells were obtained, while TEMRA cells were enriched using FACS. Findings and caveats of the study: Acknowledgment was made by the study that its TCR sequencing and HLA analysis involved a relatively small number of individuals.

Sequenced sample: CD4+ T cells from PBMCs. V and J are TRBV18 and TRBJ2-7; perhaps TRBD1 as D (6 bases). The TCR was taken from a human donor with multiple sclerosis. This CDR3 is CASSPRTDGYEQYF. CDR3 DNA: TGTGCCAGCTCACCCAGGACAGACGGCTACGAGCAGTACTTC. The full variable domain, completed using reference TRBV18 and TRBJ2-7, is NAGVMQNPRHLVRRRGQEARLRCSPMKGHSHVYWYRQLPEEGLKFMVYLQKENIIDESGMPKERFSAEFPKEGPSILRIQQVVRGDSAAYFCASSPRTDGYEQYFGPGTRLTVT.